Listed below are T cell receptor beta chains from one sample, sequenced in a study of T cell changes during pregnancy in multiple sclerosis. Sequencing used immunoSEQ multiplex PCR; TCRdb keeps in-frame clones, though not all of them. The sample shows 15,000 to 20,000 clones, approximately 88% of them seen only once. The source material was CD8+ T cells from peripheral blood mononuclear cells, sampled after pregnancy. The receptor set was obtained from a female donor in good health, enrolled as a control in a pregnancy study. CDR3s include the opening cysteine and the closing phenylalanine or tryptophan. D genes are given only for firm matches. Clone size, where shown, is once, few, many, or a class for clones that have expanded.

clone_size j_call v_call d_call cdr3_length cdr3_aa cdr3_nt
medium-sized TRBJ2-7 TRBV6-5 . 13 CASSSGGLDEQYF TGTGCCAGCAGTTCCGGAGGCTTGGACGAGCAGTACTTC
. TRBJ2-1 TRBV4-1 TRBD2 15 CASSQGSGGPNEQFF TGCGCCAGCAGCCAAGGTAGCGGGGGCCCTAATGAGCAGTTCTTC
. TRBJ1-1 TRBV7-9 TRBD1 14 CVSSSVRGPPEAFF TGTGTCAGCAGCTCGGTCAGGGGGCCTCCTGAAGCTTTCTTT
few TRBJ2-5 TRBV5-1 . 12 CASSLAFGTQYF TGCGCCAGCAGCTTGGCGTTCGGGACCCAGTACTTC
. TRBJ2-5 TRBV5-1 TRBD1 16 CASSWGTGWAEETQYF TGCGCCAGCAGCTGGGGGACAGGATGGGCCGAAGAGACCCAGTACTTC
. TRBJ2-5 TRBV23-1 TRBD1 13 CAFSDREEETQYF TGCGCCTTCTCGGACAGGGAGGAAGAGACCCAGTACTTC
once TRBJ1-1 TRBV6-5 TRBD1 13 CASMETGGTEAFF TGTGCCAGCATGGAGACAGGGGGCACTGAAGCTTTCTTT
. TRBJ1-1 TRBV9 . 15 CASSVDGGGTTEAFF TGTGCCAGCAGCGTAGATGGTGGGGGGACCACTGAAGCTTTCTTT
. TRBJ2-1 TRBV9 . 14 CASSLQVGDNEQFF TGTGCCAGCAGCCTACAGGTAGGGGACAATGAGCAGTTCTTC
once TRBJ2-1 TRBV4-2 TRBD2 16 CASSQDGGGAYNEQFF TGTGCCAGCAGCCAAGATGGCGGGGGGGCCTACAATGAGCAGTTCTTC
. TRBJ1-5 TRBV7-2 TRBD1 15 CASSIRTGDNQPQHF TGTGCCAGCAGCATAAGGACAGGCGACAATCAGCCCCAGCATTTT
. TRBJ2-7 TRBV7-2 . 15 CASSLGRETSYEQYF TGTGCCAGCAGCTTAGGTAGGGAGACCTCCTACGAGCAGTACTTC
. TRBJ1-1 TRBV5-8 . 12 CASRIVNTEAFF TGTGCCAGCAGAATAGTGAACACTGAAGCTTTCTTT
medium-sized TRBJ2-5 TRBV6-4 . 14 CASSPQGGQETQYF TGTGCCAGCAGTCCACAGGGTGGACAAGAGACCCAGTACTTC
medium-sized TRBJ1-1 TRBV29-1 . 12 CSVVRGLTEAFF TGCAGCGTTGTTAGGGGTCTCACTGAAGCTTTCTTT
. TRBJ2-7 TRBV2 TRBD2 15 CASRAAGGSSYEQYF TGTGCCAGCAGAGCAGCGGGGGGGTCTTCCTACGAGCAGTACTTC
. TRBJ2-7 TRBV2 . 13 CASKGAGTSEQYF TGTGCCAGCAAAGGGGCAGGTACGAGCGAGCAGTACTTC
. TRBJ1-4 TRBV5-1 . 13 CASSPAANEKLFF TGCGCCAGCAGCCCCGCGGCTAATGAAAAACTGTTTTTT
. TRBJ1-2 TRBV6-5 TRBD1 14 CASSLGQTNYGYTF TGTGCCAGCAGTCTGGGACAGACTAACTATGGCTACACCTTC
. TRBJ1-1 TRBV7-9 . 16 CASSQSYRATNTEAFF TGTGCCAGCAGCCAAAGTTACAGGGCCACGAACACTGAAGCTTTCTTT
. TRBJ2-7 TRBV5-1 . 12 CASSLTGSEQYF TGCGCCAGCAGCTTGACAGGGTCCGAGCAGTACTTC
. TRBJ2-7 TRBV4-3 TRBD1 16 CASSQDRESPSYEQYF TGCGCCAGCAGCCAGGACAGGGAGTCTCCCTCCTACGAGCAGTACTTC
. TRBJ1-1 TRBV30 . 15 CAWSAPFVSVPEAFF TGTGCCTGGAGCGCACCCTTTGTCTCAGTCCCTGAAGCTTTCTTT
once TRBJ1-5 TRBV5-1 . 15 CASSLGQGYNQPQHF TGCGCCAGCAGCTTGGGTCAGGGTTACAATCAGCCCCAGCATTTT
. TRBJ1-2 TRBV7-6 . 15 CASSPRLGSNYGYTF TGTGCCAGCAGCCCCCGTTTGGGCAGTAACTATGGCTACACCTTC
few TRBJ1-2 TRBV7-9 TRBD1 16 CASSTRGQGAGYGYTF TGTGCCAGCAGCACACGGGGACAGGGGGCGGGCTATGGCTACACCTTC
few TRBJ1-2 TRBV7-9 . 17 CASSPVEGRIDLYGYTF TGTGCCAGCAGCCCCGTGGAGGGACGGATAGACCTATATGGCTACACCTTC
. TRBJ1-1 TRBV7-2 . 17 CASSLDLVGEVGTEAFF TGTGCCAGCAGCTTAGACCTTGTCGGGGAGGTCGGCACTGAAGCTTTCTTT
once TRBJ2-7 TRBV11-2 . 14 CASSLETGDYEQYF TGTGCCAGCAGCTTAGAGACAGGAGACTACGAGCAGTACTTC
. TRBJ2-7 TRBV29-1 TRBD2 16 CSVEEFKKGLANEQYF TGCAGCGTTGAAGAGTTCAAAAAGGGACTAGCGAACGAGCAGTACTTC
. TRBJ2-1 TRBV12-5 TRBD2 18 CASGLVLLAGGFNNEQFF TGTGCTAGTGGTTTGGTACTACTAGCGGGGGGCTTTAACAATGAGCAGTTCTTC